This entry concerns a single T cell receptor beta chain. These data belong to a study of T-cell memory formation after mild COVID-19. Across the whole study: The TCR clusters were mostly specific to one donor.

The CDR3 is made up of 13 amino acids. The germline V and J ends were trimmed by 6 bases and 0 bases, with 9 bases remaining between them. Germline V gene sequence: CDR1 SNHLY, CDR2 FYNNEI. MiXCR, applied by TCRdb to the 5' RACE reads, yields one record per CDR3 protein. Seen here are some 300,000 distinct CDR3 sequences, approximately 22% observed once, and the top ten hold about 21%. The sequence was collected from a man aged 18-30 years who had mild COVID-19 (a few samples of this study predate the infection). Cell type and time point are not known. The chain recombines TRBV2 with TRBJ2-7; D gene uncertain. The sequenced sample was PBMCs or a T cell subset sorted from them (not recorded which). CDR3 sequence: CASRDLSSYEQYF. CDR3 nucleotide sequence: TGTGCCAGCAGAGACCTAAGCTCCTACGAGCAGTACTTC.